The T cell receptor beta chain under discussion was sequenced for a study of CD8 T cells in ankylosing spondylitis. The sample holds many counts of this clonotype. As yet, its antigen is unknown. Libraries of TCR beta came from quantitative 5'-RACE with molecular barcodes. MiXCR, applied by TCRdb to the 5' RACE reads, yields one record per CDR3 protein. The data contain around 210,000 distinct CDR3 sequences, 8% to 10% of them singletons. Whole-study results and caveats: Earlier work had already found some motif variants in reactive arthritis synovial fluid and blood.

CDR1 and CDR2 from the germline V gene are MNHNS and SASEGT. Unmatched junction bases numbered 7, after V lost 5 bases and J lost 2 bases. CDR3 length: 17 residues. This rearrangement joins TRBV6-1 to TRBJ2-6; TRBD1 matches 9 bases. Sequencing was performed on blood, either unsorted or a sorted T cell fraction (not recorded which). The sequence was obtained from a female donor with ankylosing spondylitis or in good health (not recorded which). The CDR3 DNA reads as TGTGCCAGCAGTCAGGGGACAGGGCTTGCTGGGGCCAACGTCCTGACTTTC. Translating it yields CASSQGTGLAGANVLTF.